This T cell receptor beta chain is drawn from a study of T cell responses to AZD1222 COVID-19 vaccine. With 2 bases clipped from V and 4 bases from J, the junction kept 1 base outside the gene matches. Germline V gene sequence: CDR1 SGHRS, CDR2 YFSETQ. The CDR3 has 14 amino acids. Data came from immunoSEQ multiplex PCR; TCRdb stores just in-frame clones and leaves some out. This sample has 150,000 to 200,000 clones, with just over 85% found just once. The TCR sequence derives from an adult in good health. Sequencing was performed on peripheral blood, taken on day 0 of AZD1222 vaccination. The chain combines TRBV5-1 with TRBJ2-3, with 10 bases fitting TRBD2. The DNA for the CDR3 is TGCGCCAGCAGCTTAAGCGGGGGGGCAGATACGCAGTATTTT. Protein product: CASSLSGGADTQYF. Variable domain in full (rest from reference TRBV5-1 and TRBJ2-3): KAGVTQTPRYLIKTRGQQVTLSCSPISGHRSVSWYQQTPGQGLQFLFEYFSETQRNKGNFPGRFSGRQFSNSRSEMNVSTLELGDSALYLCASSLSGGADTQYFGPGTRLTVL.